This T cell receptor (beta chain) was identified in a study of cytomegalovirus exposure and HLA in healthy donors (dated by TCRdb to about 2017). For the study in its entirety: An earlier analysis of several hundred of the donors reported 250 to 350 Gb of sequence data and 117 million unique TCR beta sequences from some 180 million T cells. Both class I and class II loci were covered by HLA typing, at four-digit resolution. A later genetic analysis took genome-wide SNP genotypes for about three fifths of the 666 donors and used that subset as a discovery cohort. Of the roughly 400 genotyped donors, around 81% fell in the genetic ancestry cluster associated with self-reported Caucasian donors. Among a few hundred genotyped donors of the cohort, an average of roughly 240,000 unique TCR beta nucleotide sequences were sequenced per donor, around 20% of them non-productive. The aim of the study was to test whether cataloging public T cell receptors could identify signatures of past pathogen exposure. Because of strong linkage in the cohort, roughly five DR-DQ haplotypes were treated as single units for association and clustering. To study patterns of TCR occurrence, a later analysis re-analyzed previously published TCR beta repertoires from 650 to 750 donors and added high-resolution HLA genotyping. Using immunosequencing, the study profiled T cell repertoires from 640 or so subjects and related those repertoires to cytomegalovirus serostatus. An earlier analysis of fewer than 700 of the donors applied high-throughput TCR beta sequencing to assess whether each TCR beta V gene segment acted as functional or pseudogenic. In the later analysis, no new phenotypic data were used to find candidate immune exposures; instead, reliance was placed on TCR beta sequences and their occurrence across donors. All discovery cohort repertoires had been generated on a single sequencing platform. Donor age, sex, ethnicity and CMV serostatus were compiled alongside the repertoire data. Besides the first cohort of 500 to 700 subjects, a separate validation cohort made up of 90 to 150 different subjects was used. The number of typed donors differed by locus: about 629-640 for A, B, C, DRB1 and DQB1; 500 to 550 for DQA1; approximately 610 for DPA1; and about 450 for DPB1. The study combined high-throughput TCR immunosequencing, statistical association of individual TCRs with disease status, and machine learning to predict cytomegalovirus infection status. Approximately 310 gigabases of sequencing data and roughly 90 million unique TCR sequences were included in an early release covering 550 to 650 HLA-typed donors. Beyond this particular receptor, the publication reports: CMV serostatus was the only immune exposure information available for the cohort. An association between a missense DCLRE1C variant and V-gene and J-gene trimming of TCR beta chains was found in a later genetic analysis and replicated in an independent cohort. In both the original and validation cohorts, the classifier was reported to diagnose cytomegalovirus status with high specificity and sensitivity. Because counts were too low, about 15 rarely observed V segments, including chromosome 9 orphons, were left out of the earlier analysis of 587 of the donors. Broadly in line with IMGT annotations, most TCR beta V segments showed up in productive rearrangements about 87% or about 30% of the time in an earlier analysis of about 500 of the donors. A further reported finding was that TCR beta sequences accurately predicted the HLA-A and HLA-B alleles for most subjects in the first cohort. Sequencing depth was assumed to be roughly uniform across donors in the presence/absence analyses, though that assumption may not hold. This cohort had only TCR beta chains sequenced, and the lack of alpha or paired-chain data limited which features could be detected. The sequencing pipeline was judged likely to have produced a cluster of highly shared sequence variants as a technical artifact. In a later analysis, HLA-associated TCR beta chains were found to be more clonally expanded and to have lower generation probabilities than equally common non-associated chains. While some public TCRs were present in many individuals, most TCR sequences turned up only very rarely across donors. The authors suggested that the approach could potentially be extended to other disease states and immunological phenotypes. In vitro tests confirmed that a few of the cytomegalovirus-associated TCR beta chains recognize cytomegalovirus antigens. According to a later analysis, parvovirus B19, influenza, CMV and Epstein-Barr virus appeared linked to several top co-occurrence clusters. According to a later analysis, most CMV-associated TCR beta chains appeared to be HLA-restricted, and the HLA associations seemed to be driven largely by CMV exposure. At a false discovery rate of 0.05, a later analysis linked about 17,000 TCR beta sequences to specific HLA alleles. HLA typing was unavailable for some donors at each locus, so association tests used only the typed subset. In the study, 150 to 200 TCR beta chains were listed as associated with cytomegalovirus. Linkage disequilibrium might explain the correlated functional status among segregating V segments, but an unknown experimental factor could not be ruled out. In a later analysis, TCR association rates were found to vary across HLA loci, with the most associated TCRs seen for DRB1 alleles and the fewest for HLA-C alleles. When HLA alleles, especially DR and DQ, strongly co-occurred, attributing TCR associations to individual alleles was difficult. Compared with the roughly 670-donor mean, donors in an Asian-associated ancestry cluster had fewer N-insertions in productive TCRs, according to a later genetic analysis.

The cohort consisted of 650 to 850 healthy bone marrow donors. At the time of sampling, all cohort members were nominally healthy, though unrecorded immune exposures were likely present. The donor tested CMV seronegative, placing the donor among the roughly 340 seronegative members of the cohort. A peripheral blood sample was collected from each donor, and TCR beta sequencing was performed on peripheral blood mononuclear cells. Genomic DNA extraction from the blood cell samples was performed with the Qiagen DNeasy Blood Extraction Kit. Points on this clone: No antigen is known for it.

Libraries were built with the immunoSEQ multiplex PCR assay. For the multiplex PCR, a mixture combining 60 forward primers for TCR Vbeta segments and 13 reverse primers for TCR Jbeta segments was used. The CDR3 region of rearranged TCR beta genes was amplified from genomic DNA with a multiplex PCR assay. On the Illumina HiSeq System, the amplified TCR beta libraries were sequenced as 87-base-pair reads. Regarding the original processing steps: In a later analysis, tens of millions of unique TCR beta chains were counted across the roughly 610 repertoires, and approximately 11 million of these chains were shared by at least two donors. A nearest-neighbor algorithm error-corrected the raw reads and collapsed the reads into unique sequences, merging closely related sequences to remove PCR and sequencing errors. To assign V, D and J gene segments, CDR3 sequences were aligned to IMGT reference sequences. For a sequence to be retained, a match of at least six nucleotides was required to both a V gene segment and a J gene segment. A rearrangement was called productive if the CDR3 had no stop codons and remained in frame with V and J, and every other rearrangement was called non-productive. CDR3 was defined by IMGT convention, running from the second conserved V-encoded cysteine to the conserved J-encoded phenylalanine. In an earlier analysis of more than 550 of the donors, sequences lacking an unambiguous match to a single V gene segment were excluded. An earlier analysis of just under 600 of the donors called V segments functional above 56.7% productive rearrangements and segregating when the between-donor standard deviation exceeded 5%. A statistical classification framework was built to diagnose cytomegalovirus status from the catalog of TCR beta chain sequences. In a later analysis, V and J genes were assigned by comparing TCR nucleotide sequences against IMGT/GENE-DB human TR gene sequences. Using the TCRdist pipeline, a later analysis assigned CDR3 sequences along with most-parsimonious VDJ recombination scenarios. A later analysis defined each TCR beta chain by its CDR3 amino acid sequence plus V-gene family, and excluded reads lacking a unique V-gene family. To address suspected cross-contamination and a sequencing artifact, a later analysis removed around 590 highly shared, low-generation-probability nucleotide sequences. In a later analysis, a clonal expansion index for each public chain was calculated from normalized within-repertoire ranks of inferred template counts. Generation probabilities in a later analysis came from a VDJ recombination model fitted to out-of-frame rearrangements, and those results were checked against IGoR. A later analysis scored TCR-TCR, TCR-HLA and TCR-CMV co-occurrence with hypergeometric tests, applying a repertoire-size bias correction to TCR pairs. In a later analysis, false discovery rates were estimated by permuting HLA or CMV assignments 20 times. In a later analysis, co-occurring TCRs were grouped using DBSCAN, and TCRdist sequence similarity was added for clustering within HLA-allele-positive subsets. For co-occurrence clustering, repertoires with fewer than 30,000 or more than 120,000 public chains were excluded, along with about five repertoires with anomalous nucleotide sharing. As stored in TCRdb, this immuneACCESS dataset retains in-frame rearrangements with V and J assigned. A fraction of the clones does not appear; measured against another copy, unresolved V genes explain less than half of the discrepancy, and the remainder lacks a known reason. Clone size and the V and J calls come from that table; the DNA yielded D and trimming. This sample's table carries 130,000 or so clones. About 2% of the sample is in the top ten clones.

The source material was PBMCs. The clonotype was recovered from a woman aged 18-29 years in good health and CMV-seronegative.

The CDR3 region: CASKSGQGARGSGNTIYF. The DNA sequence is as follows: TGCGCCAGCAAAAGCGGACAGGGGGCGCGGGGCTCTGGAAACACCATATATTTT. The chain was built from TRBV4-1 and TRBJ1-3; 11 bases in between match TRBD1. CDR1 and CDR2, looked up from the germline V gene, are MGHRA and YSYEKL. V loses 7 bases at its end and J loses 0 bases; junction bases beyond the gene matches: 11. Counted from cysteine to phenylalanine, this CDR3 has 18 amino acids. Here the CDR3 DNA is all that survives: 54 bases in frame from base 1.